Presented here are 3 T cell receptor beta chains from one specimen sequenced in a study of shared clonotypes between healthy human individuals. Method: immunoSEQ multiplex PCR; TCRdb's copy keeps in-frame clones and lacks some. The data contain some 2.4 million clones, over 85% of them singletons. The sample comprised naive CD4+ T cells from PBMCs. The subset: CD45RA+ positively selected. Source of these receptors: a young man in good health. Some clones in this sample may be carry-over from other donors' samples.

This chain joins TRBV2 and TRBJ2-7; D is unclear. CDR1 and CDR2 (germline): SNHLY, FYNNEI. The V and J ends lost 7 bases and 3 bases respectively, with 7 bases between them. The CDR3 length is 11 residues. The CDR3, as DNA: TGTGCCAGCAAGATTGGCTACGAGCAGTACTTC. Translating gives CASKIGYEQYF.

The chain has TRBV27 and TRBJ2-7, with 7 bases matching TRBD2. CDR1 is MNHEY and CDR2 is SMNVEV in the germline V gene (reference sequence). J was trimmed by 0 bases and V by 3 bases; bases with no gene match: 5. CDR3 length: 15 residues. The CDR3 sequence is CASSFTGTNSYEQYF. The CDR3 DNA is TGTGCCAGCAGTTTTACCGGGACTAACTCCTACGAGCAGTACTTC.

This clone is a singleton in its sample. This rearrangement joins TRBV19 to TRBJ2-6; D gene ambiguous. The CDR3 has 15 amino acids. V was clipped by 4 bases and J by 4 bases, with 11 bases between them. Looked up from germline, CDR1 is LNHDA and CDR2 is SQIVND (reference sequence). The CDR3 loop is CASSTRAKGANVLTF. The CDR3 coding sequence is TGTGCCAGTAGTACACGGGCGAAGGGGGCCAACGTCCTGACTTTC.